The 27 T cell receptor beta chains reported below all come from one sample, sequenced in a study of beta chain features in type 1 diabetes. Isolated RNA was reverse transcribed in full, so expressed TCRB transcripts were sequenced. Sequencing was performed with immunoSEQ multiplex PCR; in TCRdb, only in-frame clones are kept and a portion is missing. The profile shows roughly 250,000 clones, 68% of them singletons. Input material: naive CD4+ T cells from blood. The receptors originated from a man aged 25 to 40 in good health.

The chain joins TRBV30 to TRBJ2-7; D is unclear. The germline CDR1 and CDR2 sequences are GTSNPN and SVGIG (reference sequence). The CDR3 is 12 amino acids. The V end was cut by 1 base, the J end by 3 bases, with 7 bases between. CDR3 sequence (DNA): TGTGCCTGGAGTGATAAGGTCTACGAGCAGTACTTC. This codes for CAWSDKVYEQYF.

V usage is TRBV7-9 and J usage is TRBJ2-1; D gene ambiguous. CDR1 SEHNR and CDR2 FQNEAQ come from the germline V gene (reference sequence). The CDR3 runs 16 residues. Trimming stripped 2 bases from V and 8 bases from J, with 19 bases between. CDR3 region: CASSLSRFFSIDEQFF. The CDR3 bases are TGTGCCAGCAGCTTAAGTCGGTTCTTTTCAATCGATGAGCAGTTCTTC.

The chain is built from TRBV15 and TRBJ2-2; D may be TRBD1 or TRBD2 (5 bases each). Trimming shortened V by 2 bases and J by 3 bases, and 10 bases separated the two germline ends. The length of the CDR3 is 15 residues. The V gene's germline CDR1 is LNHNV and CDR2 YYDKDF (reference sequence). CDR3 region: CATSRYGTDTGELFF. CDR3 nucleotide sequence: TGTGCCACCAGCAGATATGGGACGGACACCGGGGAGCTGTTTTTT.

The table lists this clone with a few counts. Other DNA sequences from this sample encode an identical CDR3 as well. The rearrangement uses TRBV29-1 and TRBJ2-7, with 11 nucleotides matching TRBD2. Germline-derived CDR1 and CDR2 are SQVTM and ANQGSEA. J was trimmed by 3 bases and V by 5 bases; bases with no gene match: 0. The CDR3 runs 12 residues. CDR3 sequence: CSVTSGSYEQYF. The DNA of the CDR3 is TGCAGCGTTACTAGCGGGAGCTACGAGCAGTACTTC.

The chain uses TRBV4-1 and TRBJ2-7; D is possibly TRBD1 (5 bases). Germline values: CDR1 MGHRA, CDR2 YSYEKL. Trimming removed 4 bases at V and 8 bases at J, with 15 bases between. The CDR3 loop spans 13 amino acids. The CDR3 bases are TGCGCCAGCAGCCCAGGACACTACGGACAGCAGTACTTC. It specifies CASSPGHYGQQYF.

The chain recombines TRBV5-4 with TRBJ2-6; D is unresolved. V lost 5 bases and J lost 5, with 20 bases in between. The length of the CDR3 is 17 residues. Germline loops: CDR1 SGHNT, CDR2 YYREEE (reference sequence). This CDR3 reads CASRYRARQSRANVLTF. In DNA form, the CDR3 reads TGTGCCAGCAGGTATCGCGCCAGACAAAGTCGGGCCAACGTCCTGACTTTC.

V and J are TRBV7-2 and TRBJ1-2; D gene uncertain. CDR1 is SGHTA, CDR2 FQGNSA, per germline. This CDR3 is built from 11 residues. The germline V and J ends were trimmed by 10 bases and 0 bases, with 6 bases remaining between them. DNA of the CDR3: TGTGCCACCTCGTCTAACTATGGCTACACCTTC. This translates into CATSSNYGYTF.

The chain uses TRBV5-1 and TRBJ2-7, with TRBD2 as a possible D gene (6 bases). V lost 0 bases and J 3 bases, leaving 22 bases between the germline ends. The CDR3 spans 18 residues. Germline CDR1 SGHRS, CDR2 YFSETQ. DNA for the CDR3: TGCGCCAGCAGCTTGGACGGTAGCGGAGGGACCCACTACTACGAGCAGTACTTC. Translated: CASSLDGSGGTHYYEQYF.

CDR3 protein: CASSVDGRADTQYF. CDR3 bases: TGTGCCAGCAGCGTAGACGGGAGAGCAGATACGCAGTATTTT. The genes are TRBV9 and TRBJ2-3, with D perhaps TRBD2 (6 bases). V was cut by 0 bases and J by 4 bases, with 9 bases left in between. The CDR3 loop spans 14 amino acids. Germline V gene data show CDR1 as SGDLS and CDR2 as YYNGEE.

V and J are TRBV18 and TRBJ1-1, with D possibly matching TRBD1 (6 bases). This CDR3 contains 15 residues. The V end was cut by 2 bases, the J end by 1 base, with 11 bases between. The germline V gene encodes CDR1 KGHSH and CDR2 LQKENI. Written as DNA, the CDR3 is TGTGCCAGCTCACCAGCCGGGACAAAGAACACTGAAGCTTTCTTT. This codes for CASSPAGTKNTEAFF.

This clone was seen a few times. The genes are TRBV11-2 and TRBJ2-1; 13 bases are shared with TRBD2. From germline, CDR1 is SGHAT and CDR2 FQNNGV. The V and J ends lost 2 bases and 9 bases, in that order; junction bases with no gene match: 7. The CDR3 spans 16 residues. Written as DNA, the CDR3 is TGTGCCAGCAGCTTATTACTAGCGGGGGGGCTAGGTGAGCAGTTCTTC. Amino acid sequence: CASSLLLAGGLGEQFF.

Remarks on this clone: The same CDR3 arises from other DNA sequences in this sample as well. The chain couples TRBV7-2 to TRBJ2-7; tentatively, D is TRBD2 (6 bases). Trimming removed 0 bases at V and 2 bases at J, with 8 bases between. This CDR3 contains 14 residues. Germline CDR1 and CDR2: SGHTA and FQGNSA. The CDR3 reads CASSLAGGPYEQYF. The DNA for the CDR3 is TGTGCCAGCAGCTTAGCGGGAGGACCCTACGAGCAGTACTTC.

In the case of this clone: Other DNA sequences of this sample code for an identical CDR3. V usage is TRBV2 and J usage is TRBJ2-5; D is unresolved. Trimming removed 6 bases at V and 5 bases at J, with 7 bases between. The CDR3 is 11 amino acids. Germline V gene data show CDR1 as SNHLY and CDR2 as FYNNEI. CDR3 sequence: CASSLQETQYF. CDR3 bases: TGTGCCAGCAGCCTTCAGGAGACCCAGTACTTC. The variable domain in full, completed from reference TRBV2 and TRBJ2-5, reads EPEVTQTPSHQVTQMGQEVILRCVPISNHLYFYWYRQILGQKVEFLVSFYNNEISEKSEIFDDQFSVERPDGSNFTLKIRSTKLEDSAMYFCASSLQETQYFGPGTRLLVL.

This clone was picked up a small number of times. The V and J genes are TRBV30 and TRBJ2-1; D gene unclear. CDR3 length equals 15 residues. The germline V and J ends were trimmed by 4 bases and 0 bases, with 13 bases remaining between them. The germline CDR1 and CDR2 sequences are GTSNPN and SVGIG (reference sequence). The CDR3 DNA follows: TGTGCCTGGAAGAAAGGGATTACCTCCTACAATGAGCAGTTCTTC. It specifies CAWKKGITSYNEQFF. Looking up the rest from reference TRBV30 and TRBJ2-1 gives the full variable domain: SQTIHQWPATLVQPVGSPLSLECTVEGTSNPNLYWYRQAAGRGLQLLFYSVGIGQISSEVPQNLSASRPQDRQFILSSKKLLLSDSGFYLCAWKKGITSYNEQFFGPGTRLTVL.

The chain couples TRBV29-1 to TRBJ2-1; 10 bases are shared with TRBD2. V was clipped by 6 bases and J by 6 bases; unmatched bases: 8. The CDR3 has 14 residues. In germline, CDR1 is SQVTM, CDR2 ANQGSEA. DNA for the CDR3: TGCAGCGTAGCACTAGCGGGGACCTTCAATGAGCAGTTCTTC. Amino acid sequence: CSVALAGTFNEQFF.

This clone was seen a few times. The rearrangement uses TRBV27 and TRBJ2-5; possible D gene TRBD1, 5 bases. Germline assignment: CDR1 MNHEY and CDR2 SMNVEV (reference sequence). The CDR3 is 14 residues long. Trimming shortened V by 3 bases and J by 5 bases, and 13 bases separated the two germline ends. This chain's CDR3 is CASSLKGLGETQYF. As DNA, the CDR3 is TGTGCCAGCAGTTTGAAGGGGCTGGGGGAGACCCAGTACTTC.

The CDR3: CASKLGNIQYF. The CDR3 nucleotides read TGTGCCAGTAAACTAGGAAACATTCAGTACTTC. V is TRBV19 and J is TRBJ2-4; TRBD2 is a possible D gene (5 bases). The CDR3 runs 11 residues. Looked up from germline, CDR1 is LNHDA and CDR2 is SQIVND (reference sequence). V lost 7 bases to trimming and J lost 6 bases, with 7 bases between them.

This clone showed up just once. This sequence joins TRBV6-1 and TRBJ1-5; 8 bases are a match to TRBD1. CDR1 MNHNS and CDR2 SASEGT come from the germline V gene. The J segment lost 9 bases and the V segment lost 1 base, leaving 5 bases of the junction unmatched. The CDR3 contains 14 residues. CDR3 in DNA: TGTGCCAGCAGTGAAGGGACAGGGTCAAGGCCCCAGCATTTT. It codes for CASSEGTGSRPQHF.

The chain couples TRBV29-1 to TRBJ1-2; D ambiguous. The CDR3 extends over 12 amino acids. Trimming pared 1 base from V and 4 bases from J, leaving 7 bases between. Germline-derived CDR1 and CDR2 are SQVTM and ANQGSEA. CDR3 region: CSVEAHLYGYTF. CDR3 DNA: TGCAGCGTTGAAGCACATCTCTATGGCTACACCTTC. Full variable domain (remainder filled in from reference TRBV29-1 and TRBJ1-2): SAVISQKPSRDICQRGTSLTIQCQVDSQVTMMFWYRQQPGQSLTLIATANQGSEATYESGFVIDKFPISRPNLTFSTLTVSNMSPEDSSIYLCSVEAHLYGYTFGSGTRLTVV.

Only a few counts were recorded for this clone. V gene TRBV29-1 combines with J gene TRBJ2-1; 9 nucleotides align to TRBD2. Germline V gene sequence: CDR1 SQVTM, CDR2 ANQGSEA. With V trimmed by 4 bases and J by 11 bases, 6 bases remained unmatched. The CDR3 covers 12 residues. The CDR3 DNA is TGCAGCGTTGCCTTACTAGCGGGCAAGCAGTTCTTC. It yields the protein CSVALLAGKQFF.

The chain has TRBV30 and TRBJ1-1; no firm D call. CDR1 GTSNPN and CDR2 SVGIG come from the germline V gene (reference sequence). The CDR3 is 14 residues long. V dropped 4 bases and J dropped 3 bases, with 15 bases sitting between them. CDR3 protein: CAWTLGPPDTEAFF. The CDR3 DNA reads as TGTGCCTGGACCCTTGGACCACCCGACACTGAAGCTTTCTTT.

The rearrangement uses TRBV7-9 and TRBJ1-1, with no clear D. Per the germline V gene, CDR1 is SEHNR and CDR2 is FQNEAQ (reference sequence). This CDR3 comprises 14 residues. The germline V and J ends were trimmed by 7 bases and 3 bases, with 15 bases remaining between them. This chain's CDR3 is CASTPWAPDTEAFF. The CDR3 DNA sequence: TGTGCCAGCACCCCTTGGGCGCCGGACACTGAAGCTTTCTTT. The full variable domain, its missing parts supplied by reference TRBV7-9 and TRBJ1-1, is DTGVSQNPRHKITKRGQNVTFRCDPISEHNRLYWYRQTLGQGPEFLTYFQNEAQLEKSRLLSDRFSAERPKGSFSTLEIQRTEQGDSAMYLCASTPWAPDTEAFFGQGTRLTVV.

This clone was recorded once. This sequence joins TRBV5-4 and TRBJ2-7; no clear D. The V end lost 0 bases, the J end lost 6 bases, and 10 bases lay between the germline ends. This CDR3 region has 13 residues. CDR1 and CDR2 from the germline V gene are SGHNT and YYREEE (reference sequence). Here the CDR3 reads CASSLALGREQYF. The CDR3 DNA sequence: TGTGCCAGCAGCTTGGCTCTCGGGCGCGAGCAGTACTTC.

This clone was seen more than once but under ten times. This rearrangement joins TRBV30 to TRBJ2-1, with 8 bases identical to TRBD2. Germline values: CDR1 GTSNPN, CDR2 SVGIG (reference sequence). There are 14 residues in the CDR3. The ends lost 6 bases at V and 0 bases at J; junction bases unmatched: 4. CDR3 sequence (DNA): TGTGCCTGCCACCGGGGGGGCTCCTACAATGAGCAGTTCTTC. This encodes CACHRGGSYNEQFF.

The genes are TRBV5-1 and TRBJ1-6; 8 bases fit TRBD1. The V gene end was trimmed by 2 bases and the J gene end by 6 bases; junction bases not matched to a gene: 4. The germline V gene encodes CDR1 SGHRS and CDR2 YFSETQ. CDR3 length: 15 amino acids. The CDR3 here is CASSLQGEGNSPLHF. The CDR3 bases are TGCGCCAGCAGCTTACAGGGGGAAGGTAATTCACCCCTCCACTTT.

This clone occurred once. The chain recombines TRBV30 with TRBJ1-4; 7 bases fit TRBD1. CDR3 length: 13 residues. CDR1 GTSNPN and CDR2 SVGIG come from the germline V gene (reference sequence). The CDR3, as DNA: TGTGCAACGACAGGGACAGTTAATGAAAAACTGTTTTTT. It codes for CATTGTVNEKLFF.

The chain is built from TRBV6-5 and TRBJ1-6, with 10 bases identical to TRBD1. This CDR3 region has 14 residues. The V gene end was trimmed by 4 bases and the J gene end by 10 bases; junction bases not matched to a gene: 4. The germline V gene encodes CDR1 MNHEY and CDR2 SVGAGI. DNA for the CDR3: TGTGCCAGCAGTTCCAGGACAGGGGGGTCACCCCTCCACTTT. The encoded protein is CASSSRTGGSPLHF.